These 17 T cell receptor beta chains were all obtained from the same sample, sequenced in a study of cytomegalovirus exposure and HLA in healthy donors. The PCR had 60 Vbeta and 13 Jbeta primers. TCRdb's copy holds only in-frame clones and misses some; the assay was immunoSEQ multiplex PCR. Of some 130,000 clones listed, roughly two thirds were seen once; the top ten hold roughly 1.6%. Sequencing input: PBMCs. Receptors were obtained from a man aged 25 to 40 in good health and CMV-seropositive.

CDR3 region: CASTRMLAGQETQYF. The DNA of the CDR3 is TGCGCCAGCACCAGGATGCTAGCGGGTCAAGAGACCCAGTACTTC. V gene TRBV5-1 combines with J gene TRBJ2-5, with 8 nucleotides matching TRBD2. With 6 bases clipped from V and 2 bases from J, the junction kept 9 bases outside the gene matches. Germline CDR1 SGHRS, CDR2 YFSETQ. The CDR3 has 15 residues. The whole variable domain, filled in from reference TRBV5-1 and TRBJ2-5, reads KAGVTQTPRYLIKTRGQQVTLSCSPISGHRSVSWYQQTPGQGLQFLFEYFSETQRNKGNFPGRFSGRQFSNSRSEMNVSTLELGDSALYLCASTRMLAGQETQYFGPGTRLLVL.

V is TRBV28 and J is TRBJ2-7, with 9 bases matching TRBD1. The ends lost 6 bases at V and 3 bases at J; junction bases unmatched: 6. The CDR3 is made up of 14 amino acids. Germline V gives CDR1 MDHEN, CDR2 SYDVKM. CDR3 DNA sequence: TGTGCCAGCAGCCTGACAGGGGGATACTACGAGCAGTACTTC. Translated: CASSLTGGYYEQYF. The full variable domain, with the rest looked up from reference TRBV28 and TRBJ2-7, is DVKVTQSSRYLVKRTGEKVFLECVQDMDHENMFWYRQDPGLGLRLIYFSYDVKMKEKGDIPEGYSVSREKKERFSLILESASTNQTSMYLCASSLTGGYYEQYFGPGTRLTVT.

This chain joins TRBV5-1 and TRBJ2-3, with a tentative D call TRBD2 (5 bases). V was trimmed by 4 bases and J by 4 bases, leaving 19 bases between them. The V gene's germline CDR1 is SGHRS and CDR2 YFSETQ. This CDR3 spans 16 amino acids. The CDR3 here is CASSLSEGLGADTQYF. CDR3 nucleotides: TGCGCCAGCAGCCTGAGCGAGGGCCTCGGAGCAGATACGCAGTATTTT.

The chain carries TRBV19 and TRBJ2-7; no clear D gene. The germline V gene has CDR1 LNHDA and CDR2 SQIVND (reference sequence). V was clipped by 6 bases and J by 3 bases, with 15 bases between them. This CDR3 comprises 14 residues. CDR3 coding DNA: TGTGCCAGTAGCCCTATGAACAGCAACTACGAGCAGTACTTC. Residues: CASSPMNSNYEQYF.

The chain recombines TRBV4-2 with TRBJ2-3; 11 bases fit TRBD2. Germline loops: CDR1 LGHNA, CDR2 YNFKEQ. With V trimmed by 1 base and J by 5 bases, 11 bases remained unmatched. This CDR3 is built from 18 residues. The chain's CDR3 is CASSQVGGSGRDVDTQYF. The CDR3, as DNA: TGTGCCAGCAGCCAAGTTGGCGGTAGCGGGAGGGATGTAGATACGCAGTATTTT.

V is TRBV7-9 and J is TRBJ2-1; 7 bases align to TRBD1. The V segment lost 3 bases and the J segment 5 bases; nucleotides outside the gene matches: 13. The CDR3 spans 17 residues. Germline V lookup: CDR1 SEHNR, CDR2 FQNEAQ (reference sequence). The CDR3 is CASSFFEGAFLNNEQFF. In DNA form, the CDR3 reads TGTGCCAGCAGCTTTTTTGAGGGGGCATTCCTTAACAATGAGCAGTTCTTC.

The rearrangement uses TRBV2 and TRBJ1-3; tentatively, D is TRBD1 (6 bases). CDR1 and CDR2 from the germline V gene are SNHLY and FYNNEI. Trimming shortened V by 4 bases and J by 7 bases, and 14 bases separated the two germline ends. The CDR3 totals 14 residues. CDR3 protein: CASSGGGRMNTIYF. The CDR3 DNA reads as TGTGCCAGCAGTGGCGGGGGCAGGATGAACACCATATATTTT.

Here the CDR3 reads CATSSRGRSSYNEQFF. The CDR3 DNA reads as TGTGCCACCAGCAGTCGCGGGAGGAGCTCCTACAATGAGCAGTTCTTC. The V gene is TRBV15, the J gene TRBJ2-1; 8 bases agree with TRBD2. V lost 3 bases to trimming and J lost 0 bases; unmatched junction nucleotides: 4. The CDR3 extends over 16 amino acids. In germline, CDR1 is LNHNV, CDR2 YYDKDF (reference sequence).

The genes are TRBV5-1 and TRBJ2-1, with 12 bases lining up with TRBD2. The CDR3 consists of 14 residues. J gave up 7 bases and V 7 bases, and 6 bases lay outside the gene matches. In germline, CDR1 is SGHRS, CDR2 YFSETQ. This CDR3 reads CASGTSGRWNEQFF. CDR3 nucleotides: TGCGCCAGCGGGACTAGCGGGCGTTGGAATGAGCAGTTCTTC.

A few counts support this clone. This chain connects TRBV5-6 to TRBJ2-7; D not resolved. With 3 bases removed from V and 3 bases from J, the gap between germline ends came to 4 bases. CDR1 and CDR2 (germline): SGHDT, YYEEEE. CDR3 length equals 11 residues. Here the CDR3 reads CASSYLYEQYF. The CDR3 DNA follows: TGTGCCAGCAGCTATCTCTACGAGCAGTACTTC.

The V and J genes are TRBV7-9 and TRBJ2-1, with D tentatively TRBD2 (6 bases). The CDR3 is made up of 13 amino acids. Trimming took 1 base from V and 10 from J, leaving 11 bases between them. CDR1 SEHNR and CDR2 FQNEAQ come from the germline V gene (reference sequence). The CDR3 nucleotides are TGTGCCAGCAGCTTAGGACCCCGGGGGGAGCAGTTCTTC. Translated: CASSLGPRGEQFF.

Of note for this clone: The germline gene is not matched at one end of the junction; a read error may be the cause. The chain employs TRBV7-2 and TRBJ1-4; weak D call: TRBD1 (6 bases). The CDR3 covers 13 residues. The V gene's germline CDR1 is SGHTA and CDR2 FQGNSA. The CDR3 sequence is CASSGRTDEKLFF. In nucleotides, the CDR3 is TGTGCCAGCAGCGGTCGGACAGATGAGAAACTGTTTTTT.

The count of this clone is one. The V and J genes are TRBV5-6 and TRBJ2-7, with 7 positions matching TRBD1. The CDR3 loop spans 15 amino acids. Losses at the gene ends were 4 bases for V and 5 bases for J; bases not matched to a gene: 12. CDR1 SGHDT and CDR2 YYEEEE come from the germline V gene. The CDR3 loop is CASSLLARGFHEQYF. The DNA for the CDR3 is TGTGCCAGCAGCCTGCTGGCCAGGGGGTTTCACGAGCAGTACTTC.

The chain combines TRBV5-1 with TRBJ2-1, with 11 bases matching TRBD2. The CDR3 covers 16 residues. Germline V CDR1 and CDR2: SGHRS, YFSETQ. V was clipped by 0 bases and J by 6 bases; unmatched bases: 5. The CDR3 loop reads CASSLVAGGPRNEQFF. CDR3 bases: TGCGCCAGCAGCTTGGTAGCGGGAGGGCCCCGCAATGAGCAGTTCTTC.

The V and J genes are TRBV7-2 and TRBJ1-1, with 7 nucleotides matching TRBD1. V lost 6 bases to trimming and J lost 10 bases; unmatched junction nucleotides: 17. Germline loops: CDR1 SGHTA, CDR2 FQGNSA. CDR3 length: 15 residues. CDR3 sequence reads: CASRVTGERRGGAFF. CDR3 nucleotide sequence: TGTGCCAGCAGGGTTACAGGGGAGAGAAGAGGGGGAGCTTTCTTT.

The chain combines TRBV5-6 with TRBJ1-3; TRBD1 matches 11 bases. CDR3 length: 17 amino acids. V was clipped by 0 bases and J by 2 bases; unmatched bases: 4. Germline CDR1 reads SGHDT; CDR2 reads YYEEEE. This CDR3 is CASSLVGQGGPGNTIYF. In DNA form, the CDR3 reads TGTGCCAGCAGCTTGGTGGGACAGGGGGGCCCTGGAAACACCATATATTTT.

This chain links TRBV5-1 with TRBJ1-2, with D maybe TRBD1 (6 bases). The CDR3 is made up of 16 amino acids. Germline V CDR1 and CDR2: SGHRS, YFSETQ. V was trimmed by 0 bases and J by 0 bases, leaving 12 bases between them. CDR3 nucleotides: TGCGCCAGCAGCTTGGAGGCCAGGGGAACTAACTATGGCTACACCTTC. It yields the protein CASSLEARGTNYGYTF. Full variable domain (remainder filled in from reference TRBV5-1 and TRBJ1-2): KAGVTQTPRYLIKTRGQQVTLSCSPISGHRSVSWYQQTPGQGLQFLFEYFSETQRNKGNFPGRFSGRQFSNSRSEMNVSTLELGDSALYLCASSLEARGTNYGYTFGSGTRLTVV.